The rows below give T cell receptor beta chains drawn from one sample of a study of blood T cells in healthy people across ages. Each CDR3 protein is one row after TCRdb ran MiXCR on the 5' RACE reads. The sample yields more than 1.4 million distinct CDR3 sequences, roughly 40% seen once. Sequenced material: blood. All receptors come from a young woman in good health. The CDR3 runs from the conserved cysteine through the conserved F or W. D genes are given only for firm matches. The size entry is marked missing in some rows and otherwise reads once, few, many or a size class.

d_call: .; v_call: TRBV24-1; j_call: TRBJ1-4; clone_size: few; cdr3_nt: TGTGCCACCAGTGACACTGGACAGAATGAAAAACTGTTTTTT; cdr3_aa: CATSDTGQNEKLFF
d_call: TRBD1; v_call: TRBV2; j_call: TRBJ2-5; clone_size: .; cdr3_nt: TGTGCCAGCAGGCCGCCGGGACAGATAGTCCAAGAGACCCAGTACTTC; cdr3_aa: CASRPPGQIVQETQYF
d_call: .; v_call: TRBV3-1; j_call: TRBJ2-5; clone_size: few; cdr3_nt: TGTGCCAGCAGCCGCAAAGGTAGCGGAGAGACCCAGTACTTC; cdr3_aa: CASSRKGSGETQYF
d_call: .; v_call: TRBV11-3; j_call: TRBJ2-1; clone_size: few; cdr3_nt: TGTGCCAGCAGTATTGAGGGGAGCAATGAGCAGTTCTTC; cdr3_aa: CASSIEGSNEQFF
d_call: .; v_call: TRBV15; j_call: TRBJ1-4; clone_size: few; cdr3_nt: TGTGCCACCAGCGTGTGGACAGACCCCAATGAAAAACTGTTTTTT; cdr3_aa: CATSVWTDPNEKLFF
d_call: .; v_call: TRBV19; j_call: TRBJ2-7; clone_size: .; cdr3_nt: TGTGCCAGTAGTATGTCCGGATCCTACGAGCAGTACTTC; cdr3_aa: CASSMSGSYEQYF
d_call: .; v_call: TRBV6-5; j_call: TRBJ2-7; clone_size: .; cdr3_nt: TGTGCCAGCAGTTACGGAACAGGGACGCACGAGCAGTACTTC; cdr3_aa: CASSYGTGTHEQYF
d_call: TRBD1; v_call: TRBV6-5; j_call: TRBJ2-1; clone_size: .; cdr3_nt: TGTGCCAGCAGTTACGAGGGACAGGGGATCGATGAGCAGTTCTTC; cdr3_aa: CASSYEGQGIDEQFF
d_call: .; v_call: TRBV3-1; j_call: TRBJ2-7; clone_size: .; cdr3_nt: TGTGCCAGCAGCCTGGTCGGGAAATACGAGCAGTACTTC; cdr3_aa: CASSLVGKYEQYF
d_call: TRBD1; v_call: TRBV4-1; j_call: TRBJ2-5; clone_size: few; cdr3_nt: TGCGCCAGCAGCGAGGACAGGGGGTACCAAGAGACTCAGTACTTC; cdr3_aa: CASSEDRGYQETQYF
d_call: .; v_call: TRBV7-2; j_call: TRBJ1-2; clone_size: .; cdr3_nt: TGTGCCAGCAGCCGAGGGGACGGGAACTATGGCTACACCTTC; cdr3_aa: CASSRGDGNYGYTF
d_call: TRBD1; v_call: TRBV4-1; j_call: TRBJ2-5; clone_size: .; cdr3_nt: TGCGCCAGCAGCCAAGTGAGGGACAGGGCTCGAGAGACCCAGTACTTC; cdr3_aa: CASSQVRDRARETQYF
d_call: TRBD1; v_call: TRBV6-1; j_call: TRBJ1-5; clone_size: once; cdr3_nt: TGTGCCAGCAGTGAGCTACAGGGGGCGAATCAGCCCCAGCATTTT; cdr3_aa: CASSELQGANQPQHF
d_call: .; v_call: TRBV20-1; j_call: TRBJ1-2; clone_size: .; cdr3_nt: TGCAGTGCTTCCGGAGGTTCAGGTGGCTACACCTTC; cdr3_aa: CSASGGSGGYTF
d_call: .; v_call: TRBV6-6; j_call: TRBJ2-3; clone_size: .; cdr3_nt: TGTGCCAGCAGTTCCCGGTCCCGCGGGAGCACAGATACGCAGTATTTT; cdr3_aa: CASSSRSRGSTDTQYF
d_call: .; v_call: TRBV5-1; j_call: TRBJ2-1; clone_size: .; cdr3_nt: TGCGCCAACAGCTTGGGGGGCGTCGCCTACAATGAGCAGTTCTTC; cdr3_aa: CANSLGGVAYNEQFF
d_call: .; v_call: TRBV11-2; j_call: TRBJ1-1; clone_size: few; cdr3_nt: TGTGCCAGCAGCTTACTAACCAGGGGATCCGGCACTGAAGCTTTCTTT; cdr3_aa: CASSLLTRGSGTEAFF
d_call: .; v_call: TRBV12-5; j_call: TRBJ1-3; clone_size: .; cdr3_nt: TGTGCCAGTGGTTTGGTATTACCCACTGGAAACACCCTATATTTT; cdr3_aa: CASGLVLPTGNTLYF
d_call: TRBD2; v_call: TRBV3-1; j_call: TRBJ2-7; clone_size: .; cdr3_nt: TGTGCCAGCAGCCAAGATCTGTCTAGCGGGGGGGCCTCCTTCAATGAGCAGTACTTC; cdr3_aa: CASSQDLSSGGASFNEQYF
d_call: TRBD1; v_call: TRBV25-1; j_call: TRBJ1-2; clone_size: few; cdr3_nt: TGTGCCAGCAGTGACGAGTTCCGGCAGGGGGGAAGTGGCTACACCTTC; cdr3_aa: CASSDEFRQGGSGYTF
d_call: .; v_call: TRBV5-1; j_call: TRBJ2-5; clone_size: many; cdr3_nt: TGTGCCAGCAGCTTCGACCGCGAGGAGACCCAGTACTTC; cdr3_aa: CASSFDREETQYF
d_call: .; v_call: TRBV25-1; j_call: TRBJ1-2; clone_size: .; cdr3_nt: TGTGCCAGCAGTCAGGGTTGGGAGGGCTACACCTTC; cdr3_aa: CASSQGWEGYTF
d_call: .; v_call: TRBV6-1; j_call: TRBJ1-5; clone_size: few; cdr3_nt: TGTGCCAGCAGTCCTACACTAGGGCAGGGCAATCAGCCCCAGCATTTT; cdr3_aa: CASSPTLGQGNQPQHF
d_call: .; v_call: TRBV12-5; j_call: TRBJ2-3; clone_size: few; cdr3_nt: TGTGCTAGTGGTTTTTACGGGGCGCGAACAGATACGCAGTATTTT; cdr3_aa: CASGFYGARTDTQYF
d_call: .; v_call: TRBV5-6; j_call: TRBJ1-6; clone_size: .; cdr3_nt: TGTGCCAGCAGCTTGGATGAGGGGCCCAATTCACCCCTCCACTTT; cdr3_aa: CASSLDEGPNSPLHF
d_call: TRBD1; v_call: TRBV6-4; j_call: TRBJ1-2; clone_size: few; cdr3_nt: TGTGCCAGCAGTGAATTCACAGGGGGCGGTTATGGCTACACCTTC; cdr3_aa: CASSEFTGGGYGYTF
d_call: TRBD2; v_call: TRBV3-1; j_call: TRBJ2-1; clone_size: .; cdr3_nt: TGTGCCAGCAGCCAAGGACTAGCGGGGAAGCGGTTCTTC; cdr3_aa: CASSQGLAGKRFF
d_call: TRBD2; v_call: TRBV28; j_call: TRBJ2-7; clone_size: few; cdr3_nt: TGTGCCAGCAGCCCTGGCTCCACTAGCGGCTACGAGCAGTACTTC; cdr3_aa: CASSPGSTSGYEQYF
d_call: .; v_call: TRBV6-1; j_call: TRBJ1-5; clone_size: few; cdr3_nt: TGTGCCAGCAGTGACAGGGATAGCAATCAGCCCCAGCATTTT; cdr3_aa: CASSDRDSNQPQHF
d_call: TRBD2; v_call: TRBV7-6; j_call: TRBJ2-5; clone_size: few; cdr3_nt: TGTGCCAGCAGCTTAGCCTACGCGGCTAGCGGTATTAGGACCCAGTACTTC; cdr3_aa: CASSLAYAASGIRTQYF
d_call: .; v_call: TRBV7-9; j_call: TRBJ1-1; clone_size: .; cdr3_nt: TGTGCCGGCAGCGCCGGGGGGAACACTGAAGCTTTCTTT; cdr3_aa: CAGSAGGNTEAFF
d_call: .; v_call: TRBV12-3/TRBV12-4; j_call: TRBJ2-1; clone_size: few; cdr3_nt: TGTGCCAGCAGTCACAGTTACAGGAGGGAAGTGAACAATGAGCAGTTCTTC; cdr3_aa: CASSHSYRREVNNEQFF
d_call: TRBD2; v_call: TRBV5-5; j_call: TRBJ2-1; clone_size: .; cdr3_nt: TGTGCCAGCAGCTTCATTCGCGGGGGATACAATGAGCAGTTCTTC; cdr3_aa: CASSFIRGGYNEQFF
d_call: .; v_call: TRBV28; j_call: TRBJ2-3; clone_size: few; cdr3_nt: TGTGCCAGCAGTGATCCGGGGGGCACGGATACGCAGTATTTT; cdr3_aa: CASSDPGGTDTQYF
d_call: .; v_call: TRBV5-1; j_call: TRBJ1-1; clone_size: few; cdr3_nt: TGCGCCAGCAGCATTAGTAACACTGAAGCTTTCTTT; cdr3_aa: CASSISNTEAFF
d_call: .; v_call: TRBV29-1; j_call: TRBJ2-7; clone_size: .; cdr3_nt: TGCAGCGTTACATTAAAGGTGACCTACGAGCAGTACTTC; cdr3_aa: CSVTLKVTYEQYF
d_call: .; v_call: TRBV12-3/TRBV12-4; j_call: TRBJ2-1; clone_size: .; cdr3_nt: TGTGCCAGCACCCATAGCGACAGCTCCTACAATGAGCAGTTCTTC; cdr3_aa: CASTHSDSSYNEQFF
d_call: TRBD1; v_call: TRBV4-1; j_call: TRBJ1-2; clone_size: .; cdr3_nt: TGCGCCAGCAGCCAACCTGCCCGGACAGGGGGCGTCTATGGCTACACCTTC; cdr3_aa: CASSQPARTGGVYGYTF
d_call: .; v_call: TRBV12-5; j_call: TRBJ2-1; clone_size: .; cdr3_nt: TGTGCTAGTGGTCCCCGAAGGGATGAGCAGTTCTTC; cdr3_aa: CASGPRRDEQFF
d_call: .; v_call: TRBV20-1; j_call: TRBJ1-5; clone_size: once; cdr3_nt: TGCAGTGCTAGGCCGGATTACAATCAGCCCCAGCATTTT; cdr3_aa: CSARPDYNQPQHF
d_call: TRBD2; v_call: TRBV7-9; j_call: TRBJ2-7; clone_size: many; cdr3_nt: TGTGCCAGCAGCCCCCGACTAGCGGCTTCCTACGAGCAGTACTTC; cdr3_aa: CASSPRLAASYEQYF
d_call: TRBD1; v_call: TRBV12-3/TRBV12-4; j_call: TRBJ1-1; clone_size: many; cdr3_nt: TGTGCCAGCAGTGGACAGGGAGCCCTAAGAGTTGAAGCTTTCTTT; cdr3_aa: CASSGQGALRVEAFF
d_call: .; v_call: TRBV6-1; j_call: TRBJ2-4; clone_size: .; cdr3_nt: TGTGCCAGCAGTGAATGGGCAGACAAGAAAAACATTCAGTACTTC; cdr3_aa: CASSEWADKKNIQYF
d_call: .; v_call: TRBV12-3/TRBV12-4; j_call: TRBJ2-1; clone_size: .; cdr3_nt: TGTGCCAGCAATCTTAGAAGGGGGTATGAGCAGTTCTTC; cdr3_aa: CASNLRRGYEQFF
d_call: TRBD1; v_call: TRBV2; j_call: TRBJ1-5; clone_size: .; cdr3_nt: TGTGCCAGCAGCCCCGGGACAGGGTTCGCCTCGCGGCCCCAGCATTTT; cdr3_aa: CASSPGTGFASRPQHF
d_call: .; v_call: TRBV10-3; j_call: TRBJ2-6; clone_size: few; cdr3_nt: TGTGCCATCAGTGAAGGGGAGCAGGGGAGGTCTGGGGCCAACGTCCTGACTTTC; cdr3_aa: CAISEGEQGRSGANVLTF
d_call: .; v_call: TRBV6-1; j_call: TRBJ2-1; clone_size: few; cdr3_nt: TGTGCCAGCAGTCCCGCTCGCGGAGCCTACAATGAGCAGTTCTTC; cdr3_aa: CASSPARGAYNEQFF
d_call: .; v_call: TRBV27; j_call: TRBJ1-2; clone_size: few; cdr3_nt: TGTGCCAGCAGTTTCGGGCTAGGAGGTGGCTACACCTTC; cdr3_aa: CASSFGLGGGYTF
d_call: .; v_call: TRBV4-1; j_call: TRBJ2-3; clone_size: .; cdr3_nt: TGCGCCAGCAGCCAAGGGAAGGCAGGGGCATACACAGATACGCAGTATTTT; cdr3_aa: CASSQGKAGAYTDTQYF
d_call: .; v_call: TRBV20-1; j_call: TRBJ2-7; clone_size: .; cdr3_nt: TGCAGTGCTTACACGATTCGGAAGTACTTC; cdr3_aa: CSAYTIRKYF
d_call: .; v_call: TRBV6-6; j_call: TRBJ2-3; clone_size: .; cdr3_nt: TGTGCCAGCAGTTACTCGAGAGCCCTAGATACGCAGTATTTT; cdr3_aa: CASSYSRALDTQYF